This T cell receptor beta chain was sequenced during a study of blood T cell repertoires in COVID-19. As for the study in general: COVID-19 samples, acute and convalescent, were from the United States, Italy and Spain.

Original data processing: Reference gene primer amplification gave estimated nucleated cell counts. TCRdb keeps only in-frame clones here, not all; method: immunoSEQ multiplex PCR. V and J calls and clone size are given by that table; D and trimming were obtained from the DNA. The table has fewer than 300,000 clones, 75% to 85% seen once. V gave up 5 bases and J gave up 8 bases, with 18 bases separating them. This CDR3 region has 14 residues. In germline, CDR1 is SGHTA, CDR2 FQGNSA. The rearrangement joins TRBV7-2 to TRBJ1-2; D possibly corresponds to TRBD1 (5 bases). The specimen sequenced was peripheral blood. The sequence was collected from a man aged 45-65 years with active or convalescent COVID-19. The CDR3 protein is CASSPNAPGRGYTF. CDR3 sequence (DNA): TGTGCCAGCAGCCCCAATGCTCCAGGGCGAGGCTACACCTTC.